A single sample is the source of the 32 T cell receptor beta chains below, sequenced in a study of cytomegalovirus exposure and HLA in healthy donors. A multiplex PCR was run with 60 Vbeta primers and 13 Jbeta primers. Profiled with immunoSEQ multiplex PCR; TCRdb holds only in-frame clones, not every one. The sample yields over 90,000 clones, roughly 74% seen once. The sequencing sample was made of PBMCs. The receptor source for this set is a woman aged 70-85 years in good health and CMV-seropositive.

The chain couples TRBV7-5 to TRBJ2-2; the table calls TRBD2, which could not be checked here. TRBV7-5 is termed a pseudogene. The CDR3 totals 14 residues. The DNA for the CDR3 is TGTGCCAGAAGCTTAGGAGGCGGGGCCGGGGAGCTGTTTTTT. This sequence encodes CARSLGGGAGELFF.

The chain recombines TRBV6-6 with TRBJ2-3; no reliable D call. The CDR3 is 14 amino acids. V was pared by 0 bases and J by 3 bases, with 7 bases between. The germline CDR1 and CDR2 sequences are MNHNY and SVGAGI (reference sequence). Written as DNA, the CDR3 is TGTGCCAGCAGTTACTCGGCGAGGACAGATACGCAGTATTTT. It translates to CASSYSARTDTQYF.

V usage is TRBV6-1 and J usage is TRBJ1-5; unclear D gene. Trimming shortened V by 8 bases and J by 0 bases, and 11 bases separated the two germline ends. The CDR3 sequence is 14 residues long. In germline, CDR1 is MNHNS, CDR2 SASEGT. The CDR3 DNA reads as TGTGCCAGCTATCACAGAAATAGCAATCAGCCCCAGCATTTT. Residues: CASYHRNSNQPQHF.

The V and J genes are TRBV29-1 and TRBJ1-1, with TRBD1 as a possible D gene (5 bases). The CDR3 extends over 13 amino acids. In germline, CDR1 is SQVTM, CDR2 ANQGSEA. V was cut by 7 bases and J by 4 bases, with 16 bases left in between. The CDR3 nucleotides read TGCAGCGGGAGGAGGGGCCCGTTCACTGAAGCTTTCTTT. Residues: CSGRRGPFTEAFF.

The chain joins TRBV28 to TRBJ1-5; TRBD1 matches at 7 bases. The V gene end was trimmed by 3 bases and the J gene end by 4 bases; junction bases not matched to a gene: 3. The CDR3 extends over 14 amino acids. Germline values: CDR1 MDHEN, CDR2 SYDVKM. The CDR3 here is CASSLGTENQPQHF. Written as DNA, the CDR3 is TGTGCCAGCAGTTTGGGGACAGAAAATCAGCCCCAGCATTTT.

This clone was seen a handful of times. The genes are TRBV10-3 and TRBJ2-3, with a tentative D call TRBD1 (5 bases). The germline V and J ends were trimmed by 3 bases and 6 bases, with 16 bases remaining between them. The CDR3 sequence is 15 residues long. Per germline, CDR1 ENHRY and CDR2 SYGVKD. CDR3 nucleotides: TGTGCCATCAGTGAAGCTAACAGGAATACGGATACGCAGTATTTT. It encodes CAISEANRNTDTQYF.

This rearrangement joins TRBV28 to TRBJ2-4, with a weak D call TRBD2 (6 bases). Germline V gene sequence: CDR1 MDHEN, CDR2 SYDVKM. The CDR3 spans 16 residues. V lost 5 bases, J lost 0 bases, and 14 bases lay in between. DNA for the CDR3: TGTGCCAGCAGTATACTTCGGGGACTAGCCAAAAACATTCAGTACTTC. Protein sequence: CASSILRGLAKNIQYF. The entire variable domain, with the rest obtained from reference TRBV28 and TRBJ2-4, is as follows: DVKVTQSSRYLVKRTGEKVFLECVQDMDHENMFWYRQDPGLGLRLIYFSYDVKMKEKGDIPEGYSVSREKKERFSLILESASTNQTSMYLCASSILRGLAKNIQYFGAGTRLSVL.

This chain connects TRBV9 to TRBJ2-1, with 8 bases aligning to TRBD2. The J segment lost 9 bases and the V segment lost 0 bases, leaving 8 bases of the junction unmatched. Looked up from germline, CDR1 is SGDLS and CDR2 is YYNGEE. CDR3 size: 15 residues. CDR3: CASSVVAGGFREQFF. CDR3 nucleotide sequence: TGTGCCAGCAGCGTAGTGGCGGGAGGCTTCCGTGAGCAGTTCTTC.

This clone was seen more than once but under ten times. The chain couples TRBV6-5 to TRBJ2-1; 13 bases are a match to TRBD2. This CDR3 comprises 15 residues. The V gene end was trimmed by 6 bases and the J gene end by 7 bases; junction bases not matched to a gene: 6. CDR1 is MNHEY and CDR2 is SVGAGI in the germline V gene. The CDR3: CASRTTSGRINEQFF. In nucleotides, the CDR3 is TGTGCCAGCAGAACGACTAGCGGGAGGATAAATGAGCAGTTCTTC.

This clone has a single count. The chain employs TRBV10-3 and TRBJ1-1; D possibly corresponds to TRBD1 (6 bases). This CDR3 is 16 amino acids long. V gave up 3 bases and J gave up 1 base, with 15 bases separating them. Germline CDR1 is ENHRY and CDR2 is SYGVKD. DNA for the CDR3: TGTGCCATCAGTGAACGTCCAACAGGGAGGAACACTGAAGCTTTCTTT. Translated: CAISERPTGRNTEAFF.

The chain links TRBV19 to TRBJ1-6; no reliable D call. Trimming took 4 bases from V and 8 from J, leaving 15 bases between them. The CDR3 loop spans 15 amino acids. CDR1 and CDR2 (germline): LNHDA, SQIVND (reference sequence). The DNA for the CDR3 is TGTGCCAGTAGTAATCACGCGCAGCGCTATTCACCCCTCCACTTT. Its translation is CASSNHAQRYSPLHF.

This chain uses TRBV5-1 with TRBJ1-2; TRBD1 matches at 9 bases. CDR1 is SGHRS, CDR2 YFSETQ, per germline. The V segment lost 0 bases and the J segment 4 bases; nucleotides outside the gene matches: 4. The CDR3 runs to 15 residues. The CDR3 loop reads CASSLAGQGGYGYTF. The CDR3 DNA follows: TGCGCCAGCAGCTTGGCGGGACAGGGCGGCTATGGCTACACCTTC. The full variable domain, with the rest looked up from reference TRBV5-1 and TRBJ1-2, is KAGVTQTPRYLIKTRGQQVTLSCSPISGHRSVSWYQQTPGQGLQFLFEYFSETQRNKGNFPGRFSGRQFSNSRSEMNVSTLELGDSALYLCASSLAGQGGYGYTFGSGTRLTVV.

The chain has TRBV28 and TRBJ2-7, with 9 nucleotides matching TRBD1. Trimming removed 10 bases from V and 2 bases from J; junction bases left unmatched: 3. This CDR3 spans 12 amino acids. In germline, CDR1 is MDHEN, CDR2 SYDVKM. CDR3 nucleotide sequence: TGTGCCATCTGGGACAGGGCCTACGAGCAGTACTTC. This encodes CAIWDRAYEQYF.

This clone occurred a few times. The rearrangement links TRBV19 to TRBJ2-1, with 10 bases identical to TRBD2. Germline V gives CDR1 LNHDA, CDR2 SQIVND (reference sequence). V shed 5 bases, J shed 7 bases, and the junction held 8 bases outside the gene matches. CDR3 length equals 15 residues. As DNA, the CDR3 is TGTGCCAGTAGTCCACAGCGGGGGGGCAGGAATGAGCAGTTCTTC. This gives the protein CASSPQRGGRNEQFF.

The sample holds a few counts of this clone. The V and J genes are TRBV28 and TRBJ1-4, with 9 bases identical to TRBD1. This CDR3 region has 13 residues. V was clipped by 3 bases and J by 9 bases; unmatched bases: 2. Germline V lookup: CDR1 MDHEN, CDR2 SYDVKM. In nucleotides, the CDR3 is TGTGCCAGCAGTTTGGGGACAGGGCAAAAACTGTTTTTT. It codes for CASSLGTGQKLFF.

The sample holds a few counts of this clone. CDR3 in DNA: TGTGCCAGCAGCTTTAATCCCGGGACTAATGAGCAGTACTTC. It encodes CASSFNPGTNEQYF. This chain connects TRBV27 to TRBJ2-7; 7 bases are shared with TRBD2. V trimming: 6 bases; J trimming: 7 bases; junction bases outside the gene matches: 12. CDR1 is MNHEY, CDR2 SMNVEV, per germline (reference sequence). This CDR3 is 14 amino acids long.

The CDR3: CASSKDRGGGNTIYF. CDR3 DNA sequence: TGTGCCAGCAGTAAAGACAGGGGTGGAGGAAACACCATATATTTT. The chain joins TRBV6-1 to TRBJ1-3; the match to TRBD1 covers 8 bases. The CDR3 has 15 amino acids. Trimming removed 5 bases from V and 4 bases from J; junction bases left unmatched: 7. Germline lookup yields CDR1 MNHNS and CDR2 SASEGT.

This clone was seen more than once but under ten times. The J gene is TRBJ2-5, the V gene TRBV18, with D possibly TRBD2 on 5 matching bases. The germline V gene encodes CDR1 KGHSH and CDR2 LQKENI. V lost 3 bases and J lost 0, with 8 bases in between. The CDR3 loop spans 14 amino acids. CDR3 coding DNA: TGTGCCAGCTCACCTCCCGGGGACCAAGAGACCCAGTACTTC. Translating gives CASSPPGDQETQYF.

The chain combines TRBV29-1 with TRBJ2-1; possible D gene TRBD2, 6 bases. The CDR3 is made up of 15 amino acids. Germline CDR1 is SQVTM and CDR2 is ANQGSEA. V shed 3 bases and J shed 0 bases, with 12 bases lying between them. CDR3 coding DNA: TGCAGCGTTGAGTCTGACGGGAGCTCCTACAATGAGCAGTTCTTC. It yields the protein CSVESDGSSYNEQFF.

The V and J genes are TRBV28 and TRBJ2-7, with D perhaps TRBD1 (5 bases). Trimming took 4 bases from V and 3 from J, leaving 7 bases between them. In germline, CDR1 is MDHEN, CDR2 SYDVKM. The CDR3 contains 12 residues. CDR3 DNA: TGTGCCAGCAGTTCAGGGATCTACGAGCAGTACTTC. Its protein product is CASSSGIYEQYF.

The rearrangement uses TRBV11-1 and TRBJ2-1, with 9 bases aligning to TRBD1. V lost 8 bases, J lost 7 bases, and 6 bases stayed unmatched. The CDR3 length is 13 residues. Germline V gene lookup returns CDR1 SGHAT and CDR2 FQDESV (reference sequence). In DNA, the CDR3 is TGTGCCAGCGCCGGGACAGGGTCGAATGAGCAGTTCTTC. It yields the protein CASAGTGSNEQFF. The full variable domain, with the rest looked up from reference TRBV11-1 and TRBJ2-1, is EAEVAQSPRYKITEKSQAVAFWCDPISGHATLYWYRQILGQGPELLVQFQDESVVDDSQLPKDRFSAERLKGVDSTLKIQPAELGDSAMYLCASAGTGSNEQFFGPGTRLTVL.

This clone was picked up one time. The chain recombines TRBV2 with TRBJ2-3, with a tentative D call TRBD2 (7 bases). V was trimmed by 7 bases and J by 10 bases, leaving 27 bases between them. Germline CDR1 and CDR2: SNHLY and FYNNEI. CDR3 length: 16 amino acids. The CDR3 nucleotides are TGTGCCAGCAAGGAGGTAGACGGGGGGCCCGTGTCGGCGCAGTATTTT. Its translation is CASKEVDGGPVSAQYF. Together with reference TRBV2 and TRBJ2-3, the CDR3 gives the full variable domain: EPEVTQTPSHQVTQMGQEVILRCVPISNHLYFYWYRQILGQKVEFLVSFYNNEISEKSEIFDDQFSVERPDGSNFTLKIRSTKLEDSAMYFCASKEVDGGPVSAQYFGPGTRLTVL.

Here the CDR3 DNA reads TGCGCCAGCAAACTAAGACTAGCGGGGGGACCTATGTGGCAGTTCTTC. It is translated as CASKLRLAGGPMWQFF. The chain has TRBV10-1 and TRBJ2-1; 13 bases are a match to TRBD2. The V and J ends lost 7 bases and 12 bases, in that order; junction bases with no gene match: 15. Per germline, CDR1 WNHNN and CDR2 SYGVQD (reference sequence). The CDR3 is 16 amino acids.

The V gene is TRBV11-3, the J gene TRBJ2-1; TRBD2 matches 8 bases. The CDR3 runs to 18 residues. With V trimmed by 0 bases and J by 0 bases, 7 bases remained unmatched. CDR1 and CDR2 (germline): SGHNT, YENEEA. Here the CDR3 reads CASSLDQGGTSSYNEQFF. CDR3 DNA sequence: TGTGCCAGCAGCTTAGACCAGGGCGGGACTAGCTCCTACAATGAGCAGTTCTTC.

In this sample, this clone turned up once. The V and J genes are TRBV5-1 and TRBJ2-5, with 10 bases fitting TRBD2. The CDR3 length is 17 residues. V lost 1 base to trimming and J lost 4 bases; unmatched junction nucleotides: 10. Germline CDR1 reads SGHRS; CDR2 reads YFSETQ. CDR3 in DNA: TGCGCCAGCAGCTTGATATCTATAGCGGGAGGTGGAGAGACCCAGTACTTC. Its translation is CASSLISIAGGGETQYF. The whole variable domain, remainder taken from reference TRBV5-1 and TRBJ2-5, is KAGVTQTPRYLIKTRGQQVTLSCSPISGHRSVSWYQQTPGQGLQFLFEYFSETQRNKGNFPGRFSGRQFSNSRSEMNVSTLELGDSALYLCASSLISIAGGGETQYFGPGTRLLVL.

The genes are TRBV9 and TRBJ2-7, with 9 bases identical to TRBD1. CDR1 and CDR2 from the germline V gene are SGDLS and YYNGEE. The trim removed 0 bases at V and 5 bases at J, leaving 6 bases unmatched. The CDR3 is made up of 15 amino acids. The CDR3 DNA reads as TGTGCCAGCAGCGTAGGGGGACAGGGATTCGACGAGCAGTACTTC. Its protein product is CASSVGGQGFDEQYF.

This chain links TRBV5-1 with TRBJ1-5; maybe TRBD1 (5 bases). Trimming took off 4 bases at V and 4 bases at J, with 9 bases between the two ends. This CDR3 has 13 residues. CDR1 and CDR2 (germline): SGHRS, YFSETQ. The CDR3 region has the DNA TGCGCCAGCAGCCCAGGGCAGAATCAGCCCCAGCATTTT. This translates into CASSPGQNQPQHF.

V and J are TRBV9 and TRBJ2-7; perhaps TRBD1 as D (5 bases). The germline CDR1 and CDR2 sequences are SGDLS and YYNGEE. Trimming removed 7 bases at V and 3 bases at J, with 14 bases between. The CDR3 has 13 residues. The CDR3 loop is CASGQGHGYEQYF. The CDR3 DNA reads as TGTGCCAGCGGTCAGGGCCACGGCTACGAGCAGTACTTC.

This chain uses TRBV7-2 with TRBJ2-2; 12 nucleotides align to TRBD1. Germline V gene data show CDR1 as SGHTA and CDR2 as FQGNSA. After removal of 2 bases from V and 4 bases from J, the junction contained 2 bases not matched to a gene. The length of the CDR3 is 16 residues. As DNA, the CDR3 is TGTGCCAGCAGCTTAAGGGACAGGGGGCGCACCGGGGAGCTGTTTTTT. Translating it yields CASSLRDRGRTGELFF.

The CDR3 is CASSESSGSQYF. For the CDR3, the DNA is TGCGCCAGCAGTGAGTCGTCGGGGAGCCAGTATTTT. The chain has TRBV10-2 and TRBJ2-3, with a weak D call TRBD2 (5 bases). The CDR3 contains 12 residues. V was cut by 0 bases and J by 12 bases, with 10 bases left in between. The germline CDR1 and CDR2 sequences are WSHSY and SAAADI.

The sample holds a few counts of this clone. The genes are TRBV6-5 and TRBJ1-2, with a possible D match to TRBD1 (5 bases). From germline, CDR1 is MNHEY and CDR2 SVGAGI. The V end lost 6 bases, the J end lost 7 bases, and 15 bases lay between the germline ends. The CDR3 runs 13 residues. The CDR3 DNA reads TGTGCCAGCAGCCTCAGGGTCGTAGGTGGCTACACCTTC. Its protein is CASSLRVVGGYTF.

This clone was observed a single time. The chain is built from TRBV10-3 and TRBJ2-3, with 10 positions matching TRBD1. V shed 0 bases, J shed 6 bases, and the junction held 3 bases outside the gene matches. Germline V CDR1 and CDR2: ENHRY, SYGVKD. The CDR3 is made up of 15 amino acids. The CDR3 bases are TGTGCCATCAGTGAGTCTGGGGACAGGGGTGATACGCAGTATTTT. Its protein product is CAISESGDRGDTQYF.